The T cell receptor (beta chain) described here comes from a study of CD8 T cells in Susac syndrome. An input of about 0.45 to 1 ug of RNA was subjected to reverse transcription using random hexamers. TCRdb analysed the immunoSEQ multiplex PCR reads with MiXCR anew, one entry per CDR3 protein. The sample includes around 99,000 distinct CDR3 sequences, roughly 96% of them seen just once. This clonotype came up a few times. The authors carried out high-throughput sequencing of TCR beta. They applied it to CD8+ and CD4+ T cells obtained from blood. As controls, healthy donors matched for age and sex were used. Isolation of CD8+ and CD4+ T cells was performed negatively, whereas enrichment of TEMRA cells was done by FACS. The V end lost 0 bases, the J end lost 1 base, and 4 bases lay between the germline ends. The germline gives CDR1 SGHRS, CDR2 YFSETQ. This CDR3 has 14 amino acids.

The rearrangement uses TRBV5-1 and TRBJ2-2; D unclear. The TCR was taken from a human donor in good health. Sequencing was performed on CD4+ T cells from PBMCs. The CDR3 sequence is CASSLEGNTGELFF. As DNA, the CDR3 is TGCGCCAGCAGCTTGGAGGGGAACACCGGGGAGCTGTTTTTT.